This T cell receptor beta chain was sequenced during a study of cytomegalovirus exposure and HLA in healthy donors (dated by TCRdb to 2016 to 2017). Broadly, across the study: An earlier analysis of approximately 600 of the donors reported approximately 300 Gb of sequence data and roughly 110 million unique TCR beta sequences from approximately 180 million T cells. An early release covering about 600 HLA-typed donors comprised approximately 300 gigabases of sequencing data and 85 million to 100 million unique TCR sequences. Of the roughly 400 genotyped donors, 81% were placed in the genetic ancestry cluster associated with self-reported Caucasian donors. The study was designed to test whether signatures of past pathogen exposure could be identified by cataloging public T cell receptors. The study profiled the T cell repertoires of hundreds of subjects by immunosequencing and related them to cytomegalovirus serostatus. Along with the approximately 700-subject first cohort, a separate validation cohort of over 90 different subjects was used. The study combined high-throughput TCR immunosequencing, statistical association of individual TCRs with disease status, and machine learning to predict cytomegalovirus infection status. A later analysis re-analyzed previously published TCR beta repertoires from 500 to 700 donors and added high-resolution HLA genotyping to study TCR occurrence patterns. The later analysis used no new phenotypic data to find candidate immune exposures, relying instead on TCR beta sequences and their occurrence across donors. An earlier analysis of 587 of the donors applied high-throughput TCR beta sequencing to assess whether each TCR beta V gene segment acted as functional or pseudogenic. Donor age, sex, ethnicity and CMV serostatus were compiled together with the repertoire data. A later genetic analysis used genome-wide SNP genotypes for about three fifths of the 666 donors, treating that subset as a discovery cohort. All discovery cohort repertoires had been generated on a single sequencing platform. Class I and class II HLA loci were covered by the typing at four-digit resolution. The number of donors typed differed by locus, with 629-630 for A, B, C, DRB1 and DQB1, roughly 520 for DQA1, nearly 610 for DPA1, and over 400 for DPB1. Four or five DR-DQ haplotypes were handled as single units for association and clustering, since linkage in the cohort was strong. Across 300 to 500 genotyped donors of the cohort, an average of about 240,000 unique TCR beta nucleotide sequences per donor were sequenced, and roughly a sixth of those sequences were non-productive.

The cohort was made up of roughly 670 healthy bone marrow donors. Cohort members were all nominally healthy when sampled, although unrecorded immune exposures were likely present. The donor tested CMV seronegative, placing the donor among the 300 to 450 seronegative members of the cohort. Every donor gave a peripheral blood sample, and the peripheral blood mononuclear cells from that sample were used for TCR beta sequencing. The Qiagen DNeasy Blood Extraction Kit was used to extract genomic DNA from the blood cell samples. The library was made by the immunoSEQ multiplex PCR assay. For the multiplex PCR, a mixture combining 60 forward primers for TCR Vbeta segments and 13 reverse primers for TCR Jbeta segments was used. The CDR3 region of rearranged TCR beta genes was amplified from genomic DNA by a multiplex PCR assay. On the Illumina HiSeq System, the amplified TCR beta libraries were sequenced as 87-base-pair reads. Turning to the authors' computational methods: In a later analysis, approximately 74 million unique TCR beta chains were counted across the roughly 670 repertoires, and roughly 9.9 million of these chains were shared by at least two donors. To remove PCR and sequencing errors, raw reads were error-corrected and collapsed into unique sequences using a nearest-neighbor algorithm that merged closely related sequences. To assign V, D and J gene segments, CDR3 sequences were aligned to IMGT reference sequences. For a sequence to be retained, a match of at least six nucleotides to both a V gene segment and a J gene segment was required. A rearrangement was called productive if the CDR3 had no stop codons and remained in frame with V and J, and every other rearrangement was called non-productive. CDR3 was defined according to IMGT convention as the region running from the second conserved V-encoded cysteine to the conserved J-encoded phenylalanine. Sequences without an unambiguous match to a single V gene segment were excluded from the earlier analysis of approximately 560 of the donors. An earlier analysis of fewer than 750 of the donors classified V segments as functional when productive rearrangements were above 56.7% and as segregating when the standard deviation between donors was above 5%. To diagnose cytomegalovirus status from the catalog of TCR beta chain sequences, a statistical classification framework was built. In a later analysis, V and J genes were assigned by comparing TCR nucleotide sequences against IMGT/GENE-DB human TR gene sequences. Using the TCRdist pipeline, a later analysis assigned CDR3 sequences along with most-parsimonious VDJ recombination scenarios. A later analysis defined each TCR beta chain by its CDR3 amino acid sequence plus V-gene family, and excluded reads lacking a unique V-gene family. To address suspected cross-contamination and a sequencing artifact, a later analysis removed approximately 590 highly shared, low-generation-probability nucleotide sequences. In a later analysis, a clonal expansion index for each public chain was calculated from normalized within-repertoire ranks of inferred template counts. In a later analysis, generation probabilities were computed using a VDJ recombination model fitted to out-of-frame rearrangements, and the results were checked against IGoR. In a later analysis, TCR-TCR, TCR-HLA and TCR-CMV co-occurrence was scored with hypergeometric tests, and a repertoire-size bias correction was applied to TCR pairs. In a later analysis, false discovery rates were estimated by permuting HLA or CMV assignments 20 times. In a later analysis, co-occurring TCRs were grouped with DBSCAN, and TCRdist sequence similarity was added when clustering was performed within HLA-allele-positive subsets. Repertoires with fewer than 30,000 or more than 120,000 public chains were left out of co-occurrence clustering, as were about 5 repertoires with anomalous nucleotide sharing. TCRdb stores this immuneACCESS table with in-frame sequences only. Part of the clones is absent; in the studies checked, under half of the shortfall reflects unresolved V genes, and no reason is known for the rest. Clone size and V and J calls were adopted from that table, with D and trimming inferred from the DNA. The sample records around 170,000 clones, about 81% of which are singletons. Clones ranked in the top ten supply approximately 0.8% of the sample.

From a lookup of the germline V gene, CDR1 and CDR2 are SGHVS and FNYEAQ. From V the trimming removes 5 bases and from J it removes 1 base, while the gene matches leave 9 bases of the junction unaccounted for. The CDR3 runs 17 amino acids, cysteine and phenylalanine included. The sequence is cut down to CDR3 DNA, 51 bases in frame from base 1. To note about this clone: Its specific antigen is unknown. Base quality data are lacking; no much larger clone is found one base away.

Results and caveats for the whole study, not just this receptor: The authors suggested that the approach could potentially be extended to other disease states and immunological phenotypes. A further reported finding was that TCR beta sequences accurately predicted the HLA-A and HLA-B alleles for most subjects in the first cohort. An earlier analysis of 587 of the donors showed that most TCR beta V segments appeared in productive rearrangements either about 87% or about 30% of the time, which broadly matched IMGT annotations. According to a later genetic analysis, donors in an Asian-associated ancestry cluster had fewer N-insertions in productive TCRs than the approximately 670-donor mean. The earlier analysis of some 560 of the donors excluded fewer than 20 rarely observed V segments, including chromosome 9 orphons, because counts were too low. At a false discovery rate of 0.05, a later analysis linked approximately 18,000 TCR beta sequences to specific HLA alleles. In a later analysis, HLA-associated TCR beta chains were found to be more clonally expanded and to have lower generation probabilities than equally common non-associated chains. The only immune exposure information available for the cohort was CMV serostatus. A cluster of highly shared sequence variants was judged likely to represent a technical artifact of the sequencing pipeline. In a later analysis, most CMV-associated TCR beta chains were found to appear HLA-restricted, with HLA associations seemingly driven largely by CMV exposure. Because HLA typing was missing for some donors at each locus, association tests included only the typed subset. According to a later analysis, parvovirus B19, influenza, CMV and Epstein-Barr virus appeared linked to several top co-occurrence clusters. Presence/absence analyses assumed roughly uniform sequencing depth across donors, an assumption that may not hold. According to a later analysis, TCR association rates differed among HLA loci, with DRB1 alleles showing the most associated TCRs and HLA-C alleles showing the fewest. Because the 87-base-pair reads could not distinguish some IMGT-functional V segments, including TRBV6-2 and TRBV6-3, those segments were excluded. In vitro tests confirmed that a few of the cytomegalovirus-associated TCR beta chains recognize cytomegalovirus antigens. In both the original and validation cohorts, the classifier was reported to diagnose cytomegalovirus status with high specificity and sensitivity. Across donors, most TCR sequences were observed very rarely, whereas some public TCRs were present in many individuals. The cohort was sequenced for TCR beta chains only, and without alpha or paired-chain data the features that could be detected were limited. An association between a missense DCLRE1C variant and V-gene and J-gene trimming of TCR beta chains was found in a later genetic analysis and replicated in an independent cohort. In the study, roughly 160 TCR beta chains were listed as associated with cytomegalovirus. Correlated functional status among segregating V segments might reflect linkage disequilibrium, but an unknown experimental factor could not be ruled out. When HLA alleles, especially DR and DQ, strongly co-occurred, attributing TCR associations to individual alleles was difficult.

The V and J segments used are TRBV7-6 and TRBJ2-2; the central 8 bases match TRBD1. This receptor was taken from a woman between 18 and 29 years old in good health and CMV-seronegative. The sequencing input was PBMCs. The DNA sequence reads TGTGCCAGCAGCCCCGGACAGGGCCAACGGAACACCGGGGAGCTGTTTTTT. It translates as CASSPGQGQRNTGELFF.